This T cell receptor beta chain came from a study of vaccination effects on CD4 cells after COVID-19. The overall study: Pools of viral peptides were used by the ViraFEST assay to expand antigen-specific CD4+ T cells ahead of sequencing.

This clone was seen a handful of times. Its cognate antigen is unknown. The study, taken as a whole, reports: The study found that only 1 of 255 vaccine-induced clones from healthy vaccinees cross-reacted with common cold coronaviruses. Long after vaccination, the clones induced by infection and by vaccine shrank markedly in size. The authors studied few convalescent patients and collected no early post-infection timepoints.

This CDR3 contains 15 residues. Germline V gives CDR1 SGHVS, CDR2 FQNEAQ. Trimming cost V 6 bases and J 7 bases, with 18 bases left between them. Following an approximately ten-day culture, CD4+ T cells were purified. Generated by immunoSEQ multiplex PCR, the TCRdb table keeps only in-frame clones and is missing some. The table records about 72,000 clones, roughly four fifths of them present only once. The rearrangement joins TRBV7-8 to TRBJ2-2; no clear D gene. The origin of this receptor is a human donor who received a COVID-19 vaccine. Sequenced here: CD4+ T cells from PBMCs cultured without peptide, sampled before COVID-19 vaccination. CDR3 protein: CASSLAGELGGELFF. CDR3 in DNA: TGTGCCAGCAGTCTTGCCGGCGAGTTGGGCGGGGAGCTGTTTTTT.